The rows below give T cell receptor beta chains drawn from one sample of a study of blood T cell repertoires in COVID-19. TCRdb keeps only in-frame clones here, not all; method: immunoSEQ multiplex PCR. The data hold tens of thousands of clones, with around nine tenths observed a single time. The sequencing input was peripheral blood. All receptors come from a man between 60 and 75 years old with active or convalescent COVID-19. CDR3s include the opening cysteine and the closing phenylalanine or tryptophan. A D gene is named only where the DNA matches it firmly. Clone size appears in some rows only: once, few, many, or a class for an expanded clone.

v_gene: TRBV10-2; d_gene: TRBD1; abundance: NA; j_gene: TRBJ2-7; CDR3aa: CASIGQGSPYEQYF; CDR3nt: TGCGCCAGCATCGGACAGGGATCCCCCTACGAGCAGTACTTC
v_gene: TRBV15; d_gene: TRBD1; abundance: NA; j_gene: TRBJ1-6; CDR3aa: CATSRGQGSRSPLHF; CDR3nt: TGTGCCACCAGCAGGGGACAGGGTAGTAGGTCACCCCTCCACTTT
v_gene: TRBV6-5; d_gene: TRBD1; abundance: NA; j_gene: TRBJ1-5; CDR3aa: CASSRTGGNQPQHF; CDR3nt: TGTGCCAGCAGTCGGACAGGGGGCAATCAGCCCCAGCATTTT
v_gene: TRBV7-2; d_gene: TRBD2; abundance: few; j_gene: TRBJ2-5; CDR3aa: CASSLDWGGTQYF; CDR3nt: TGTGCCAGCAGCTTAGACTGGGGGGGGACCCAGTACTTC
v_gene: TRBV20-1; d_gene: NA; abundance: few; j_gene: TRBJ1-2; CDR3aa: CSSTGNYGYTF; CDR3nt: TGCAGTTCAACAGGGAACTATGGCTACACCTTC
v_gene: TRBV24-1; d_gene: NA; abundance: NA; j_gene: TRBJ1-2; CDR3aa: CATSEASRDGYTF; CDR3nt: TGTGCCACCAGTGAAGCGTCCAGGGATGGCTACACCTTC
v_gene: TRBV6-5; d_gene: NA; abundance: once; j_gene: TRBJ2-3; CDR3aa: CASSTGSLTDTQYF; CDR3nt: TGTGCCAGCAGTACAGGGAGCCTCACAGATACGCAGTATTTT
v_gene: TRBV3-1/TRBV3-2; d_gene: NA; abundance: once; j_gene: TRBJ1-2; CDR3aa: CASSQSRDTLLLNYGYTF; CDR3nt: TGTGCCAGCAGCCAATCCCGGGACACCCTGCTACTTAACTATGGCTACACCTTC
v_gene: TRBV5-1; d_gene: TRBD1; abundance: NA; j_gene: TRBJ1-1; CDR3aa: CASRRATGYTEAFF; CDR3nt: TGCGCCAGCAGAAGGGCGACAGGGTACACTGAAGCTTTCTTT
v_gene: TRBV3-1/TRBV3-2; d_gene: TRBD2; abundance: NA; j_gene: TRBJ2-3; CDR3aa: CASSTGTSPDTQYF; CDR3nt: TGTGCCAGCAGCACAGGGACTAGCCCGGATACGCAGTATTTT
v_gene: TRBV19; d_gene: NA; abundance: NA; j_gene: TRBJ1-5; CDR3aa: CASKYSGGSVYQPQHF; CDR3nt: TGTGCCAGCAAGTATAGTGGAGGTTCGGTTTATCAGCCCCAGCATTTT
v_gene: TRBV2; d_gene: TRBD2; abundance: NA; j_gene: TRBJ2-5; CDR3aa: CASSEMSGGLSETQYF; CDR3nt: TGTGCCAGCAGTGAAATGAGCGGGGGGCTCTCGGAGACCCAGTACTTC
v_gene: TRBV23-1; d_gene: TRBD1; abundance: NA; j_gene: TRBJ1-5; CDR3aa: CASRRQGRNQPQHF; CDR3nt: TGCGCCAGCCGCAGACAGGGCCGCAATCAGCCCCAGCATTTT
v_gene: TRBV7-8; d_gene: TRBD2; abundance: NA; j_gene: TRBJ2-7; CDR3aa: CASSPRLRLAGRIGEQYF; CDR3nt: TGTGCCAGCAGCCCTCGTTTACGACTAGCGGGGCGTATTGGGGAGCAGTACTTC
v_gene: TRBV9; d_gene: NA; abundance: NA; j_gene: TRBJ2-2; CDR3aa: CASSEIGAGELFF; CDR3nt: TGTGCCAGCAGCGAGATCGGGGCCGGGGAGCTGTTTTTT
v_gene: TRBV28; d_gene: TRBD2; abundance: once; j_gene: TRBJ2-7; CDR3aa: CASTPGGGWSYEQYF; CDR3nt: TGTGCCAGCACTCCGGGGGGGGGCTGGTCCTACGAGCAGTACTTC
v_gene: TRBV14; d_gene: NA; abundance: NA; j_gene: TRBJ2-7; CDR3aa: CASSQPENAYEQYF; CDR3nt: TGTGCCAGCAGTCAACCCGAGAACGCCTACGAGCAGTACTTC
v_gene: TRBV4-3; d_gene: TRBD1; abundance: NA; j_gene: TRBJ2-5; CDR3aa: CASSQATGVRETQYF; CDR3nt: TGCGCCAGCAGCCAGGCAACAGGGGTTCGAGAGACCCAGTACTTC
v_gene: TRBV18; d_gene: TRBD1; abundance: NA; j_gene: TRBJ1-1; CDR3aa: CASSRGQRAAEAFF; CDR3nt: TGTGCCAGCTCAAGGGGACAGCGTGCGGCTGAAGCTTTCTTT
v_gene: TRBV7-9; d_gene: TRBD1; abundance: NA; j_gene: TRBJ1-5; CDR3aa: CASSSLGTDWPQHF; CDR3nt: TGTGCCAGCAGCTCTCTAGGGACAGACTGGCCCCAGCATTTT
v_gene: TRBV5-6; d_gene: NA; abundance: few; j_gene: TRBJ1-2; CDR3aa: CASSSQEAYGYTF; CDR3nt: TGTGCCAGCAGCTCCCAGGAGGCCTATGGCTACACCTTC
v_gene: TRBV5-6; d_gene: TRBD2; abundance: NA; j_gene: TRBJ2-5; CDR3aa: CASTDSGGARETQYF; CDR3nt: TGTGCCAGCACCGATAGCGGGGGGGCCAGGGAGACCCAGTACTTC
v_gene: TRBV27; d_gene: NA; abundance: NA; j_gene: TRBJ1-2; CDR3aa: CASSFPGRGYTF; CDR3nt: TGTGCCAGCAGTTTCCCAGGGCGAGGCTACACCTTC
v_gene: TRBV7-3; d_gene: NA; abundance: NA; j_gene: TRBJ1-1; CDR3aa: CASSQNRNTEAFF; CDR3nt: TGTGCCAGCAGCCAAAATAGAAACACTGAAGCTTTCTTT
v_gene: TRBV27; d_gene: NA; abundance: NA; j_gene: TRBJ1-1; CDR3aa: CASSYSGNTEAFF; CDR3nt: TGTGCCAGCAGTTACAGTGGGAACACTGAAGCTTTCTTT
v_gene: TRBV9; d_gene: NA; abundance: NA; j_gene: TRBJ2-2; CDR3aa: CASSVYNTGELFF; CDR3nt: TGTGCCAGCAGCGTTTATAACACCGGGGAGCTGTTTTTT
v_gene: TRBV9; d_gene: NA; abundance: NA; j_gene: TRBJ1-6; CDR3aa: CASSAEGGSPLHF; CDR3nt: TGTGCCAGCAGCGCCGAAGGGGGATCACCCCTCCACTTT
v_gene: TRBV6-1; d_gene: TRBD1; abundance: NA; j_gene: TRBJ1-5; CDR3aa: CASSGARDRGYSNQPQHF; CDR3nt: TGTGCCAGCAGTGGGGCGAGAGACAGGGGTTATAGCAATCAGCCCCAGCATTTT
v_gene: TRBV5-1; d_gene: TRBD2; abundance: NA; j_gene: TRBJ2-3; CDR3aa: CASSFWTSGGGTSTDTQYF; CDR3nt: TGCGCCAGCAGCTTCTGGACTAGCGGGGGTGGAACTAGCACAGATACGCAGTATTTT
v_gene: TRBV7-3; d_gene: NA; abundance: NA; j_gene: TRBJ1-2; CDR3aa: CASRNEGQVGYTF; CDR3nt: TGTGCCAGCAGAAATGAGGGACAAGTCGGCTACACCTTC
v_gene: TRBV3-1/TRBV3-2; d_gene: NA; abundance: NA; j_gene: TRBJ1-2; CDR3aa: CASSQDPNHGGYTF; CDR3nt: TGTGCCAGCAGCCAAGATCCCAACCACGGGGGCTACACCTTC
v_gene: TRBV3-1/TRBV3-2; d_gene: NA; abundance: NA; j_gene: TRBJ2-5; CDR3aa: CASSQAQGQETQYF; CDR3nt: TGTGCCAGCAGCCAAGCCCAGGGACAAGAGACCCAGTACTTC
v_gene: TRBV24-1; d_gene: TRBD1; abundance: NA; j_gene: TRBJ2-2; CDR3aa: CATSDPGQGPTGELFF; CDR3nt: TGTGCCACCAGCGACCCGGGACAGGGCCCCACCGGGGAGCTGTTTTTT
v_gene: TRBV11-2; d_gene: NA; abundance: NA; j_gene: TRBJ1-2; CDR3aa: CASSQREANYGYTF; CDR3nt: TGTGCCAGCAGCCAAAGAGAGGCTAACTATGGCTACACCTTC
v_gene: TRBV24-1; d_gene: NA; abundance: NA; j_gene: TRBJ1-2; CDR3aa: CATSDTGHPAYGYTF; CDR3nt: TGTGCCACCAGTGACACAGGGCATCCGGCCTATGGCTACACCTTC
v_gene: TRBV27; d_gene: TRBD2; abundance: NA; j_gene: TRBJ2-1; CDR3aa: CASKNHAGTSGGARDEQFF; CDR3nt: TGTGCCAGCAAAAACCATGCAGGGACTAGCGGGGGGGCCCGCGATGAGCAGTTCTTC
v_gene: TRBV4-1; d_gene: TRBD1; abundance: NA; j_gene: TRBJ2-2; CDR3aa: CASSQSGTGSTGELFF; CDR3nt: TGCGCCAGCAGCCAGTCCGGGACAGGGTCCACCGGGGAGCTGTTTTTT
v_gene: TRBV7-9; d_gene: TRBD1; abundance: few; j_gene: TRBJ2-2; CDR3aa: CASSPRQGADTGELFF; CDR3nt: TGTGCCAGCAGCCCCCGACAGGGGGCGGACACCGGGGAGCTGTTTTTT
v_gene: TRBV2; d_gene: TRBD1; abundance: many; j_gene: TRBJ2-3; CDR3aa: CASSSDRGWTDTQYF; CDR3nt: TGTGCCAGCAGCTCAGACAGGGGGTGGACAGATACGCAGTATTTT
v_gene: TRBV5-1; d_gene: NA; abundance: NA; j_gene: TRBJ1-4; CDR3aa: CASSARGGPNNEKLFF; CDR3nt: TGCGCCAGCAGCGCCCGCGGGGGCCCTAATAATGAAAAACTGTTTTTT
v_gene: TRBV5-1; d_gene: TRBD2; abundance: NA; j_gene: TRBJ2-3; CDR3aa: CASSLAGRKNTQYF; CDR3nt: TGCGCCAGCAGCTTGGCCGGGAGGAAGAATACGCAGTATTTT
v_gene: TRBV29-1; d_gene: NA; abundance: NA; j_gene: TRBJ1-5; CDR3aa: CSARASNQPQHF; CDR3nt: TGCAGCGCCCGAGCGAGTAATCAGCCCCAGCATTTT
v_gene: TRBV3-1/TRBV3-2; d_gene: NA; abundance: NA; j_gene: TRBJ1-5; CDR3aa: CASSQNRADQPQHF; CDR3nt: TGTGCCAGCAGCCAAAACAGGGCCGATCAGCCCCAGCATTTT
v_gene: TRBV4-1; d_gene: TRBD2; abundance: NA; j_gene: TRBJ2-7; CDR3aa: CASSQFAGAYEQYF; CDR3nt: TGCGCCAGCAGCCAATTCGCGGGAGCCTACGAGCAGTACTTC
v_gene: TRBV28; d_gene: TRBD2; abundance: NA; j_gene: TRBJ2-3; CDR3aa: CASSGSGGHTDTQYF; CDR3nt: TGTGCCAGCAGTGGTAGCGGGGGCCACACAGATACGCAGTATTTT
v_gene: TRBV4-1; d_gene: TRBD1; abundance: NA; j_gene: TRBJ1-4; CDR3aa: CASSTQQGEGAYNEKLFF; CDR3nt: TGCGCCAGCAGCACCCAACAGGGGGAAGGCGCGTACAATGAAAAACTGTTTTTT
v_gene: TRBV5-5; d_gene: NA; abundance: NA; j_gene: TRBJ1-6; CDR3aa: CASSLEGGRNSPLHF; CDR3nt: TGTGCCAGCAGCTTGGAAGGGGGTCGGAATTCACCCCTCCACTTT
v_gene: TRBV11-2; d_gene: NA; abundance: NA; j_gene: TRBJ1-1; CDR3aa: CASRPGWDTEAFF; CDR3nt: TGTGCCAGCAGACCAGGGTGGGACACTGAAGCTTTCTTT
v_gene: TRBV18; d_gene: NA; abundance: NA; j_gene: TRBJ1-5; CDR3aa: CASSPSYSNQPQHF; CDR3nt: TGTGCCAGCTCGCCGTCCTATAGCAATCAGCCCCAGCATTTT
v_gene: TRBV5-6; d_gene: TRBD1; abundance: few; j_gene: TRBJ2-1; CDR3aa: CASSRGQLNEQFF; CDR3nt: TGTGCCAGCAGCAGGGGACAGCTCAATGAGCAGTTCTTC
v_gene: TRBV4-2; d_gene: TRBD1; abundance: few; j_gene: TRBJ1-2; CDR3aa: CASSQRQGAENFYGYTF; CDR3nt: TGTGCCAGCAGCCAAAGACAGGGGGCTGAGAATTTCTATGGCTACACCTTC
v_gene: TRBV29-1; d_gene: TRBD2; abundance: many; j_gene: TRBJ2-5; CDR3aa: CSVEFRPGGGETQYF; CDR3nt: TGCAGCGTTGAATTTCGGCCGGGAGGGGGAGAGACCCAGTACTTC
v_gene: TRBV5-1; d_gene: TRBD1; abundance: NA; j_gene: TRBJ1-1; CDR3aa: CASSFLPGTEVNQAFF; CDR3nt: TGCGCCAGCAGTTTCCTCCCCGGGACAGAAGTTAACCAAGCTTTCTTT
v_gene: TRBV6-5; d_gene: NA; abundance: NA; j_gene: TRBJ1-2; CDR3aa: CASRDIGYGWNGYTF; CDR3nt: TGTGCCAGCAGGGACATAGGGTATGGGTGGAATGGCTACACCTTC
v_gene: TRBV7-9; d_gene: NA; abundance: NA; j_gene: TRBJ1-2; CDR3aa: CASSDRISVRQAYGYTF; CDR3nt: TGTGCCAGCAGCGACCGTATCTCCGTCAGACAAGCCTATGGCTACACCTTC
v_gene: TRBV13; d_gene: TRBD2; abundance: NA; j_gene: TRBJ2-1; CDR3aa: CASSLFGWSSGGPDFKYNEQFF; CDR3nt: TGTGCCAGCAGCTTATTCGGGTGGTCTAGCGGGGGCCCCGACTTTAAATACAATGAGCAGTTCTTC
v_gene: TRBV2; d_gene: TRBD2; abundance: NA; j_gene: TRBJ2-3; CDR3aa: CATTGGTDTQYF; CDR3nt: TGTGCCACAACGGGAGGAACAGATACGCAGTATTTT
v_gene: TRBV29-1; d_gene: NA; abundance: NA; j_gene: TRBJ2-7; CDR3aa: CSVARTVGSYEQYF; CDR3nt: TGCAGCGTTGCCCGGACAGTGGGCTCCTACGAGCAGTACTTC
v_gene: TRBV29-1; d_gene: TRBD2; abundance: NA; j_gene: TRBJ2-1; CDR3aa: CSVGGSSYNEQFF; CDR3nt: TGCAGCGTTGGCGGGAGCTCCTACAATGAGCAGTTCTTC